A selection of T cell receptor beta chains follows, all from one sample in a study of cytomegalovirus exposure and HLA in healthy donors. Clones were sequenced by immunoSEQ multiplex PCR, and TCRdb holds only the in-frame ones, with some missing. The sample holds 150,000 to 200,000 clones, approximately 70% seen once. Sequencing used PBMCs. Every receptor here comes from a young man in good health and CMV-seropositive. CDR3s include the opening cysteine and the closing phenylalanine or tryptophan. D genes are given only for firm matches. Clone size appears in some rows only: once, few, many, or a class for an expanded clone.

j_gene: TRBJ1-2; v_gene: TRBV25-1; d_gene: NA; abundance: NA; CDR3aa: CASRDTSNYGYTF; CDR3nt: TGTGCCAGCAGGGACACTTCTAACTATGGCTACACCTTC
j_gene: TRBJ1-3; v_gene: TRBV4-1; d_gene: TRBD1; abundance: NA; CDR3aa: CASSQTGEGGNTIYF; CDR3nt: TGCGCCAGCAGCCAGACAGGGGAAGGTGGAAACACCATATATTTT
j_gene: TRBJ1-2; v_gene: TRBV29-1; d_gene: TRBD1; abundance: NA; CDR3aa: CSASGQEDYGYTF; CDR3nt: TGCAGCGCGTCAGGACAGGAGGACTATGGCTACACCTTC
j_gene: TRBJ2-1; v_gene: TRBV5-6; d_gene: NA; abundance: NA; CDR3aa: CASSFGGWGATGNEQFF; CDR3nt: TGTGCCAGCAGCTTCGGGGGGTGGGGGGCAACAGGCAATGAGCAGTTCTTC
j_gene: TRBJ1-1; v_gene: TRBV15; d_gene: TRBD1; abundance: once; CDR3aa: CATSGVTGVGTEAFF; CDR3nt: TGTGCCACCAGCGGCGTGACAGGGGTGGGCACTGAAGCTTTCTTT
j_gene: TRBJ2-2; v_gene: TRBV5-1; d_gene: NA; abundance: NA; CDR3aa: CASSGTGDDAGPGELFF; CDR3nt: TGCGCCAGCAGCGGTACAGGGGACGACGCGGGGCCCGGGGAGCTGTTTTTT
j_gene: TRBJ1-1; v_gene: TRBV30; d_gene: NA; abundance: NA; CDR3aa: CAWSGERDTEAFF; CDR3nt: TGTGCCTGGAGCGGGGAACGCGACACTGAAGCTTTCTTT
j_gene: TRBJ1-1; v_gene: TRBV30; d_gene: NA; abundance: few; CDR3aa: CAWSSGPNTEAFF; CDR3nt: TGTGCCTGGAGTTCGGGTCCGAACACTGAAGCTTTCTTT
j_gene: TRBJ2-5; v_gene: TRBV6-5; d_gene: TRBD2; abundance: once; CDR3aa: CASRLAGEVKETQYF; CDR3nt: TGTGCCAGCAGGTTAGCGGGAGAAGTGAAGGAGACCCAGTACTTC
j_gene: TRBJ1-6; v_gene: TRBV9; d_gene: NA; abundance: NA; CDR3aa: CASSATGWSNSPLHF; CDR3nt: TGTGCCAGCAGCGCCACAGGGTGGAGTAATTCACCCCTCCACTTT
j_gene: TRBJ2-1; v_gene: TRBV19; d_gene: NA; abundance: NA; CDR3aa: CASSIRGRPSEQFF; CDR3nt: TGTGCCAGTAGTATAAGGGGCAGGCCCAGTGAGCAGTTCTTC
j_gene: TRBJ2-2; v_gene: TRBV7-2; d_gene: TRBD2; abundance: NA; CDR3aa: CASSLGGKRGRTGELFF; CDR3nt: TGTGCCAGCAGCTTAGGCGGGAAGCGGGGAAGAACCGGGGAGCTGTTTTTT
j_gene: TRBJ2-2; v_gene: TRBV1; d_gene: NA; abundance: NA; CDR3aa: CTSSLLAGTGELFF; CDR3nt: TGCACCAGCAGCCTCCTAGCGGGCACCGGGGAGCTGTTTTTT